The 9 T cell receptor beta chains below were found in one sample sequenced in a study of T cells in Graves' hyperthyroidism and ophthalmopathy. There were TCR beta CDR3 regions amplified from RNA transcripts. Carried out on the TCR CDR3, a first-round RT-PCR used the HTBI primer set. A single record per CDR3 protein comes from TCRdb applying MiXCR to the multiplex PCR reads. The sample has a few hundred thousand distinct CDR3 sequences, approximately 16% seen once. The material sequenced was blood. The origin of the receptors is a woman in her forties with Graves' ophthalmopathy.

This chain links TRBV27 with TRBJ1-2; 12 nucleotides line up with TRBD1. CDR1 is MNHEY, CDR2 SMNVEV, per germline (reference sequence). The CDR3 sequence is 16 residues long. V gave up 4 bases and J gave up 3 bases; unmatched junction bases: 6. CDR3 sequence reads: CASSSIGDRGHYGYTF. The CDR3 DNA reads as TGTGCCAGCAGTTCTATTGGGGACAGGGGGCACTATGGCTACACCTTC.

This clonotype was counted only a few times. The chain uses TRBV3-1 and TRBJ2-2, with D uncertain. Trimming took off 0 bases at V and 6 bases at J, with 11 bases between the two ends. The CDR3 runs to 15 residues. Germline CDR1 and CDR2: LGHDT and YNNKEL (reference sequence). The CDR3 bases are TGTGCCAGCAGCCAAGAAAGTAGCTACGCCGGGGAGCTGTTTTTT. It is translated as CASSQESSYAGELFF.

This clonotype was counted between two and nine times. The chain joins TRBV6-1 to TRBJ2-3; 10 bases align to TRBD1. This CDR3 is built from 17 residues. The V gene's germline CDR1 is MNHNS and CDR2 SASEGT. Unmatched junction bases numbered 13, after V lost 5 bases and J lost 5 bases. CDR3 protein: CASSSSGTGEGIDTQYF. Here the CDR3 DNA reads TGTGCCAGCAGTTCATCCGGGACAGGGGAGGGGATAGATACGCAGTATTTT.

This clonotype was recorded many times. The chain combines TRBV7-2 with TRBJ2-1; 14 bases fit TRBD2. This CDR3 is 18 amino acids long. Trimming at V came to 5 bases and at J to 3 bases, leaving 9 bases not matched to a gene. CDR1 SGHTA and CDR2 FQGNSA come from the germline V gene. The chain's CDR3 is CASSLLGTSGGFYNEQFF. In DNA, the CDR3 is TGTGCCAGCAGCCTCCTAGGGACTAGCGGGGGTTTCTACAATGAGCAGTTCTTC.

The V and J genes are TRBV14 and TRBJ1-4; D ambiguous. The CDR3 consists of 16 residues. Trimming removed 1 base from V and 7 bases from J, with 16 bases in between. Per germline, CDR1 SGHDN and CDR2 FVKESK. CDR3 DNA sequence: TGTGCCAGCAGCCAAGGAATGCTGGGTTGGGGTGAAAAACTGTTTTTT. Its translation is CASSQGMLGWGEKLFF.

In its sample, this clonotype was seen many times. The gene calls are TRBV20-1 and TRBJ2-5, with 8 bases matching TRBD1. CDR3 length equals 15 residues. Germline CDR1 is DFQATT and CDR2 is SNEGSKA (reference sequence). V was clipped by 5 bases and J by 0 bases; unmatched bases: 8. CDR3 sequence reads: CSAGRQGTYQETQYF. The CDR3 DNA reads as TGCAGTGCTGGCAGACAGGGGACGTACCAAGAGACCCAGTACTTC.

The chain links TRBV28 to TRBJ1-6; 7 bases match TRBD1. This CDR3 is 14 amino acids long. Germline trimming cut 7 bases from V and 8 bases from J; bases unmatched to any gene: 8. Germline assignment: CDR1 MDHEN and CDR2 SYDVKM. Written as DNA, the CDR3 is TGTGCCAGCACCTGGTCAGGGGGTTATTCACCCCTCCACTTT. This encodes CASTWSGGYSPLHF.

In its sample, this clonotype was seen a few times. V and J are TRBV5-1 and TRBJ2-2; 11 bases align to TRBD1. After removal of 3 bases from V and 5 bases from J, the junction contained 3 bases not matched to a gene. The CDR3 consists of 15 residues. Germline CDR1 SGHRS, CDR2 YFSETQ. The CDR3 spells CASSSGTGGTGELFF. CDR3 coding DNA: TGCGCCAGCAGCTCCGGGACAGGGGGTACCGGGGAGCTGTTTTTT.

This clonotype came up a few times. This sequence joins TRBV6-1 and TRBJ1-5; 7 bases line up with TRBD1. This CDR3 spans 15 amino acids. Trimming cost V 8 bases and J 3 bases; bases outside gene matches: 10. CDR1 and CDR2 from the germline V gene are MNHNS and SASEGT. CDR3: CASQKGQYNNQPQHF. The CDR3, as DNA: TGTGCCAGCCAAAAGGGACAGTACAACAATCAGCCCCAGCATTTT.